This TCR beta chain was documented in a study of control samples from healthy donors and cancer patients. Sequenced by immunoSEQ multiplex PCR; TCRdb stores in-frame clones only, minus some. The sample consists of roughly 170,000 clones, about 91% of them appearing once. The CDR3 spans 15 residues. V lost 1 base, J lost 4 bases, and 11 bases lay in between. CDR1 is LGHDT, CDR2 YNNKEL, per germline (reference sequence). This chain links TRBV3-1 (or the pseudogene TRBV3-2) with TRBJ1-5; D perhaps matches TRBD1 (5 bases). The TCR sequence derives from a woman aged 30 to 39 in good health. The specimen was blood. CDR3 in DNA: TGTGCCAGCAGCCAAGCGTCCGGGGGGAATCAGCCCCAGCATTTT. It specifies CASSQASGGNQPQHF.